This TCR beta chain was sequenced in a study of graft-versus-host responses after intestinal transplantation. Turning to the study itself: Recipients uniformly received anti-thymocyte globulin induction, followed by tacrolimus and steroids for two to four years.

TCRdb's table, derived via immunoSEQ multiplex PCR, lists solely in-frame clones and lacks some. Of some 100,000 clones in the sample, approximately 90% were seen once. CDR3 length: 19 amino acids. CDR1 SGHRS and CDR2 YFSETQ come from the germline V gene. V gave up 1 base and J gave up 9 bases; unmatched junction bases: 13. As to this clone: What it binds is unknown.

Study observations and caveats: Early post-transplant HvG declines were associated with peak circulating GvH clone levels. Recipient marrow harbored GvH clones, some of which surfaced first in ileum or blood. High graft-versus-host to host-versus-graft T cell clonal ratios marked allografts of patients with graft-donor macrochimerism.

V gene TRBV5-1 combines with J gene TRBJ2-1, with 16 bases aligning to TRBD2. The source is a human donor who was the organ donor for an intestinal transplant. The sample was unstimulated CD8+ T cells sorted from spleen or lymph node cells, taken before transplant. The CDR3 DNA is TGCGCCAGCAGCTTGTCCCCGGGACTAGCGGGGGGGCCCTGGGTTGAGCAGTTCTTC. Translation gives CASSLSPGLAGGPWVEQFF. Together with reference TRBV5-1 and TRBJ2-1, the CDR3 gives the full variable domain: KAGVTQTPRYLIKTRGQQVTLSCSPISGHRSVSWYQQTPGQGLQFLFEYFSETQRNKGNFPGRFSGRQFSNSRSEMNVSTLELGDSALYLCASSLSPGLAGGPWVEQFFGPGTRLTVL.